These 29 T cell receptor beta chains share one sample of origin, sequenced in a study of T cell responses to AZD1222 COVID-19 vaccine. Only in-frame clones appear in the TCRdb table, and some are missing; sequencing was by immunoSEQ multiplex PCR. The sample comprises 90,000 to 150,000 clones, 92% of which are singletons, and 6% to 9% rests with the top ten. The sequences come from peripheral blood, collected 28 days after the second AZD1222 dose. Receptors originate from an adult who received the AZD1222 COVID-19 vaccine.

The V call is TRBV20-1, the J call TRBJ2-5; D remains unclear. Germline V lookup: CDR1 DFQATT, CDR2 SNEGSKA (reference sequence). The germline V and J ends were trimmed by 3 bases and 1 base, with 9 bases remaining between them. This CDR3 region has 13 residues. CDR3 sequence reads: CSASWGAQETQYF. CDR3 sequence (DNA): TGCAGTGCTAGTTGGGGTGCCCAAGAGACCCAGTACTTC.

This clone has only one observation. This chain links TRBV7-9 with TRBJ2-5; 10 nucleotides line up with TRBD1. V lost 1 base to trimming and J lost 3 bases; unmatched junction nucleotides: 5. Germline CDR1 reads SEHNR; CDR2 reads FQNEAQ (reference sequence). This CDR3 contains 16 residues. DNA for the CDR3: TGTGCCAGCAGCTTAGAGCTCGGGACAGGGGAAGAGACCCAGTACTTC. Its protein product is CASSLELGTGEETQYF.

The chain is built from TRBV6-6 and TRBJ1-2; 10 bases line up with TRBD1. Germline V CDR1 and CDR2: MNHNY, SVGAGI (reference sequence). V gave up 5 bases and J gave up 8 bases; unmatched junction bases: 8. The CDR3 sequence is 14 residues long. CDR3 protein: CASSTGQGSSGYTF. The CDR3, as DNA: TGTGCCAGCAGTACGGGACAGGGGTCTAGCGGCTACACCTTC.

The chain carries TRBV19 and TRBJ1-4, with D possibly being TRBD1 (6 bases). The CDR3 length is 13 residues. The germline V and J ends were trimmed by 7 bases and 6 bases, with 12 bases remaining between them. Germline V CDR1 and CDR2: LNHDA, SQIVND (reference sequence). The CDR3 sequence is CASNDRYHEKLFF. The DNA for the CDR3 is TGTGCCAGTAATGACAGGTATCATGAAAAACTGTTTTTT.

The chain recombines TRBV5-8 with TRBJ2-2; D unresolved. Germline V gives CDR1 SGHTS, CDR2 YDEGEE. This CDR3 has 15 amino acids. The V gene lost 0 bases and the J gene lost 5 bases, with 11 bases spanning the gap. Written as DNA, the CDR3 is TGTGCCAGCAGCTTGGGGTATATCGGGACCGGGGAGCTGTTTTTT. Translated: CASSLGYIGTGELFF.

The J gene is TRBJ1-6, the V gene TRBV18; D is perhaps TRBD1 (5 bases). Germline CDR1 is KGHSH and CDR2 is LQKENI. V was cut by 0 bases and J by 10 bases, with 16 bases left in between. This CDR3 is built from 16 residues. CDR3 sequence: CASSPPHGARRSPLHF. The DNA of the CDR3 is TGTGCCAGCTCACCACCACATGGGGCTCGTCGGTCACCCCTCCACTTT.

The genes are TRBV5-1 and TRBJ1-2, with 9 bases matching TRBD1. From germline, CDR1 is SGHRS and CDR2 YFSETQ. The CDR3 has 15 amino acids. The V and J ends lost 6 bases and 0 bases, in that order; junction bases with no gene match: 6. The CDR3 sequence: CASKGQGRSNYGYTF. The CDR3 DNA sequence: TGCGCCAGCAAGGGACAGGGCCGGTCTAACTATGGCTACACCTTC. Variable domain in full (rest from reference TRBV5-1 and TRBJ1-2): KAGVTQTPRYLIKTRGQQVTLSCSPISGHRSVSWYQQTPGQGLQFLFEYFSETQRNKGNFPGRFSGRQFSNSRSEMNVSTLELGDSALYLCASKGQGRSNYGYTFGSGTRLTVV.

The V call is TRBV2, the J call TRBJ2-2, with D maybe TRBD1 (5 bases). The CDR3 extends over 16 amino acids. Trimming took 4 bases from V and 0 from J, leaving 12 bases between them. Germline V gene data show CDR1 as SNHLY and CDR2 as FYNNEI. CDR3 sequence reads: CASSVQDMTNTGELFF. The CDR3 nucleotides are TGTGCCAGCAGTGTGCAGGACATGACGAACACCGGGGAGCTGTTTTTT.

V usage is TRBV4-1 and J usage is TRBJ2-1, with TRBD2 matching over 10 bases. Germline V gene lookup returns CDR1 MGHRA and CDR2 YSYEKL. Trimming at V came to 7 bases and at J to 0 bases, leaving 15 bases not matched to a gene. The CDR3 extends over 19 amino acids. The CDR3 here is CASNHFYPASGGSYNEQFF. CDR3 nucleotide sequence: TGCGCCAGCAACCACTTTTATCCTGCTAGCGGGGGCTCCTACAATGAGCAGTTCTTC.

This chain connects TRBV19 to TRBJ1-1; D uncertain. Germline V gives CDR1 LNHDA, CDR2 SQIVND (reference sequence). Trimming shortened V by 6 bases and J by 2 bases, and 10 bases separated the two germline ends. This CDR3 spans 13 amino acids. The CDR3 loop is CASSRGPNTEAFF. The DNA for the CDR3 is TGTGCCAGTAGCCGCGGTCCTAACACTGAAGCTTTCTTT.

The chain links TRBV20-1 to TRBJ1-4; weak D call: TRBD1 (6 bases). The germline V gene encodes CDR1 DFQATT and CDR2 SNEGSKA (reference sequence). V was shortened by 3 bases and J by 12 bases, with 20 bases between the two germline ends. The CDR3 runs 14 residues. CDR3 region: CSASEGTTRGELFF. The CDR3 DNA sequence: TGCAGTGCTAGTGAGGGGACAACCAGAGGGGAACTGTTTTTT.

The chain employs TRBV7-2 and TRBJ2-7; D is possibly TRBD1 or TRBD2 (7 bases each). The length of the CDR3 is 15 residues. Trimming left V 5 bases short and J 5 bases short, with 19 bases between. Germline-derived CDR1 and CDR2 are SGHTA and FQGNSA. Here the CDR3 reads CASSPREGAKNEQYF. The CDR3 bases are TGTGCCAGCAGCCCGAGGGAGGGGGCTAAGAACGAGCAGTACTTC.

This sequence joins TRBV7-6 and TRBJ2-7; the match to TRBD2 covers 11 bases. CDR3 size: 16 residues. J lost 4 bases, V lost 1 base, and 6 bases had no gene match. Germline V lookup: CDR1 SGHVS, CDR2 FNYEAQ. CDR3 DNA sequence: TGTGCCAGCAGCTTAGTGGCTAGCGGGGGGAGTTACGAGCAGTACTTC. It codes for CASSLVASGGSYEQYF.

The chain is built from TRBV25-1 and TRBJ2-7; D call uncertain. The CDR3 totals 11 residues. CDR1 and CDR2 from the germline V gene are MGHDK and SYGVNS. The V and J ends lost 8 bases and 3 bases respectively, with 8 bases between them. The CDR3 here is CASGINYEQYF. CDR3 DNA: TGTGCCAGCGGCATTAACTACGAGCAGTACTTC.

This chain links TRBV19 with TRBJ2-7; a weak D match, TRBD1 (5 bases). Between the trimmed V and J ends, which lost 4 bases and 1 base, there was a span of 8 bases. CDR3 length: 13 amino acids. CDR1 is LNHDA and CDR2 is SQIVND in the germline V gene (reference sequence). CDR3 residues: CASSRTGSYEQYF. DNA of the CDR3: TGTGCCAGTAGTAGAACAGGATCCTACGAGCAGTACTTC. Together with reference TRBV19 and TRBJ2-7, the CDR3 gives the full variable domain: DGGITQSPKYLFRKEGQNVTLSCEQNLNHDAMYWYRQDPGQGLRLIYYSQIVNDFQKGDIAEGYSVSREKKESFPLTVTSAQKNPTAFYLCASSRTGSYEQYFGPGTRLTVT.

The J gene is TRBJ1-1, the V gene TRBV12-3 or TRBV12-4, with no clear D. Deletions cut 4 bases from V and 1 base from J, with 7 bases between. The CDR3 has 13 amino acids. The CDR3 bases are TGTGCCAGCAGTTCCGGGCCGAACACTGAAGCTTTCTTT. It encodes CASSSGPNTEAFF.

The chain carries TRBV25-1 and TRBJ2-7; tentative D call: TRBD2 (7 bases). V lost 4 bases to trimming and J lost 2 bases, with 18 bases between them. This CDR3 comprises 16 residues. Per the germline V gene, CDR1 is MGHDK and CDR2 is SYGVNS. The CDR3 DNA reads as TGTGCCAGCAGTGCCTTGGGGGGGGCTATAACCTACGAGCAGTACTTC. It translates to CASSALGGAITYEQYF.

The genes are TRBV21-1 and TRBJ2-7; the listed D gene, TRBD2, was not tested against the DNA. TRBV21-1 is a listed pseudogene. The CDR3 sequence is 13 residues long. The CDR3 DNA is TGTGCCAACACCCCCGGGGGGGGCCACGAGCAGTACTTC. This encodes CANTPGGGHEQYF.

The chain combines TRBV27 with TRBJ2-3; D is uncertain. V lost 5 bases and J 2 bases, leaving 14 bases between the germline ends. Germline V gene data show CDR1 as MNHEY and CDR2 as SMNVEV (reference sequence). This CDR3 spans 15 amino acids. The CDR3 loop reads CASSTRRLDTDTQYF. CDR3 bases: TGTGCCAGCAGTACCCGCAGGTTGGACACAGATACGCAGTATTTT.

The genes are TRBV29-1 and TRBJ1-3; D unclear. V was pared by 4 bases and J by 4 bases, with 11 bases between. The CDR3 contains 13 residues. CDR1 and CDR2 (germline): SQVTM, ANQGSEA. The CDR3 region is CSVVSVEGNTIYF. CDR3 DNA sequence: TGCAGCGTTGTGTCCGTTGAAGGAAACACCATATATTTT.

CDR3 protein: CASSSGAGGLRLRNEQFF. CDR3 coding DNA: TGTGCCAGCAGTTCGGGAGCGGGAGGGCTCCGACTTAGGAATGAGCAGTTCTTC. The chain couples TRBV28 to TRBJ2-1, with 10 positions matching TRBD2. The junction had 16 bases not matched to a gene; V was cut back by 4 bases and J by 7 bases. The CDR3 spans 18 residues. CDR1 is MDHEN, CDR2 SYDVKM, per germline.

The chain carries TRBV24-1 and TRBJ2-5; 12 positions agree with TRBD1. The germline V gene encodes CDR1 KGHDR and CDR2 SFDVKD. V was pared by 1 base and J by 5 bases, with 10 bases of the junction left unmatched. The CDR3 has 18 residues. CDR3 nucleotides: TGTGCCACCAGTGATTTCGTGGGACAGGGGGCTCACGGGGAGACCCAGTACTTC. Translated: CATSDFVGQGAHGETQYF.

CDR3 bases: TGCGCCAGCAGCTTGCAAGTCCAGGAGAACACTGAAGCTTTCTTT. This sequence encodes CASSLQVQENTEAFF. The chain combines TRBV5-1 with TRBJ1-1; D is unresolved. In germline, CDR1 is SGHRS, CDR2 YFSETQ. This CDR3 contains 15 residues. Trimming removed 1 base at V and 1 base at J, with 11 bases between.

This clone was found once. The V gene is TRBV10-1, the J gene TRBJ2-4; D call uncertain. Germline CDR1 WNHNN, CDR2 SYGVQD (reference sequence). The CDR3 has 16 residues. V lost 0 bases, J lost 1 base, and 10 bases lay in between. The CDR3 reads CASSESIVGAKNIQYF. The CDR3 DNA follows: TGCGCCAGCAGTGAGTCGATAGTAGGCGCCAAAAACATTCAGTACTTC.

The V call is TRBV2, the J call TRBJ1-1; D possibly corresponds to TRBD1 (5 bases). CDR3 length: 16 amino acids. Trimming took off 0 bases at V and 8 bases at J, with 19 bases between the two ends. CDR1 is SNHLY, CDR2 FYNNEI, per germline. CDR3 DNA: TGTGCCAGCAGTGAAGCGCGTCCAGGAGCAGGGATAGAAGCTTTCTTT. As protein: CASSEARPGAGIEAFF.

The chain uses TRBV4-2 and TRBJ1-3; 7 bases line up with TRBD1. Unmatched junction bases numbered 2, after V lost 0 bases and J lost 3 bases. The germline CDR1 and CDR2 sequences are LGHNA and YNFKEQ. CDR3 length equals 15 residues. The CDR3 region is CASSQDGTVGNTIYF. The DNA for the CDR3 is TGTGCCAGCAGCCAAGATGGGACAGTTGGAAACACCATATATTTT.

The V and J genes are TRBV29-1 and TRBJ2-7; D not resolved. The CDR3 runs to 15 residues. Germline V CDR1 and CDR2: SQVTM, ANQGSEA. Trimming took off 0 bases at V and 3 bases at J, with 15 bases between the two ends. CDR3 region: CSVEDLTKTNYEQYF. The CDR3 nucleotides are TGCAGCGTTGAAGATCTTACAAAAACCAACTACGAGCAGTACTTC.

This chain uses TRBV19 with TRBJ1-2, with 8 bases identical to TRBD1. The ends lost 3 bases at V and 7 bases at J; junction bases unmatched: 10. CDR3 length: 15 amino acids. In germline, CDR1 is LNHDA, CDR2 SQIVND (reference sequence). The CDR3 protein is CASSIQGALLFGYTF. CDR3 bases: TGTGCCAGTAGTATCCAGGGGGCGCTTTTATTTGGCTACACCTTC.

This chain connects TRBV19 to TRBJ1-4, with TRBD1 matching 7 bases. Germline-derived CDR1 and CDR2 are LNHDA and SQIVND (reference sequence). The CDR3 extends over 13 amino acids. J was trimmed by 6 bases and V by 10 bases; bases with no gene match: 8. CDR3 sequence (DNA): TGTGCCATCCCCGACAGGGCTTATGAAAAACTGTTTTTT. This codes for CAIPDRAYEKLFF.